This T cell receptor beta chain is from a study of radiotherapy plus CTLA-4 blockade in lung cancer. Germline CDR1 SGHAT, CDR2 FQDESV (reference sequence). CDR3 size: 15 residues. Trimming took 4 bases from V and 7 from J; bases not matched to a gene: 5. Enrolled patients, whose metastatic non-small-cell lung cancer was chemo-refractory, received focal radiation plus CTLA-4 blockade with ipilimumab. This clone was observed once. Its antigen is not identified. TCRdb's table, derived via immunoSEQ multiplex PCR, lists solely in-frame clones and lacks some. The repertoire has under 95,000 clones, 84% of them found once; the top ten carry approximately 0.8%. Whole-study results and caveats: Tumor-derived TCR clones expanded in blood after radiotherapy plus ipilimumab.

The input for sequencing was peripheral blood, taken from a patient treated with radiotherapy plus ipilimumab. The sequence derives from a human donor with non-small cell lung cancer who had stable disease on radiotherapy plus ipilimumab. The chain is built from TRBV11-1 and TRBJ2-1; TRBD2 aligns across 12 bases. CDR3 DNA sequence: TGTGCCAGCAGCTCCACTAGCGGGAGGAGGAATGAGCAGTTCTTC. This encodes CASSSTSGRRNEQFF.